This T cell receptor (beta chain) stems from a study of read filtering for tumor transcriptome and immune sequencing. Looking at the study overall: By R-ISS, stages I, II and III held about 8, 17 and 7 patients. After DNase treatment, RNA was made into whole-transcriptome libraries.

This library used roughly 400 ng RNA and molecular barcoded adaptors spanning alpha/delta and beta/gamma chains. TCRdb re-called the reads through MiXCR, storing one row per CDR3 protein. Of about 57,000 distinct CDR3 sequences detected, roughly 19% appear once; the ten largest clones hold roughly a sixth. This clonotype turned up a few times. What it binds is unknown. Overall study findings and caveats: Single-read clonotypes: roughly 86% of IR-seq clonotypes (around 3.4% of reads), 74.6% of RNA-seq clonotypes (around 45% of reads).

The germline gives CDR1 MNHEY, CDR2 SVGAGI. This CDR3 has 15 residues. With V trimmed by 5 bases and J by 9 bases, 15 bases remained unmatched. Source material: a population of CD138-negative cells sorted from bone marrow. The gene calls are TRBV6-5 and TRBJ2-7; 8 bases align to TRBD1. This receptor was identified in a donor at least 40 years old with multiple myeloma. CDR3 bases: TGTGCCAGCAGTAAACAGACAGGGGTAGGGGGCTGGCAGTACTTC. As protein: CASSKQTGVGGWQYF.